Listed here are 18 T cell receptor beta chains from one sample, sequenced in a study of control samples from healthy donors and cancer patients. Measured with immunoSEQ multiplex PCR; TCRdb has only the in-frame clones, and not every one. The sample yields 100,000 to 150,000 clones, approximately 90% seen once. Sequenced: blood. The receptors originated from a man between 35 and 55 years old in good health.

This CDR3 reads CAWSATGRGNYGYTF. The CDR3 bases are TGTGCCTGGAGTGCGACAGGTCGGGGGAACTATGGCTACACCTTC. This chain joins TRBV30 and TRBJ1-2, with a tentative D call TRBD1 (6 bases). The V gene lost 1 base and the J gene lost 2 bases, with 14 bases spanning the gap. This CDR3 is built from 15 residues. Germline CDR1 and CDR2: GTSNPN and SVGIG (reference sequence).

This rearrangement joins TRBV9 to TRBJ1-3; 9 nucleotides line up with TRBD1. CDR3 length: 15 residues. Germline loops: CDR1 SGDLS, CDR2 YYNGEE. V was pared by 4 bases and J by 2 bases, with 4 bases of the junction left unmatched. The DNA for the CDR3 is TGTGCCAGCAGCCCGGGGACAGGGACTGGAAACACCATATATTTT. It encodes CASSPGTGTGNTIYF.

The DNA for the CDR3 is TGTGCCAGCAGTCGGACATGGGCCGATACGCAGTATTTT. The encoded protein is CASSRTWADTQYF. The genes are TRBV7-3 and TRBJ2-3; a possible D gene is TRBD1 (5 bases). Between the trimmed V and J ends, which lost 6 bases and 6 bases, there was a span of 13 bases. Germline loops: CDR1 SGHTA, CDR2 FQGTGA. The CDR3 is made up of 13 amino acids.

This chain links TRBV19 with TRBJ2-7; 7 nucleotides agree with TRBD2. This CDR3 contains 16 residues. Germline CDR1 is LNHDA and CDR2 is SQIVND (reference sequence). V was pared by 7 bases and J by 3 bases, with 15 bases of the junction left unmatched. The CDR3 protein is CASTGSGSGVSYEQYF. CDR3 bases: TGTGCCAGTACCGGTTCGGGAAGCGGGGTGAGCTACGAGCAGTACTTC.

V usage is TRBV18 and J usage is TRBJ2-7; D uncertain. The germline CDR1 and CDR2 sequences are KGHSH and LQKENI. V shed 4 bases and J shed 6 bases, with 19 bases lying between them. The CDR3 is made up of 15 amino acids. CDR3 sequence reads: CASSQGLGRAFEQYF. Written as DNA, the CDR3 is TGTGCCAGCTCACAGGGTCTAGGACGGGCCTTCGAGCAGTACTTC.

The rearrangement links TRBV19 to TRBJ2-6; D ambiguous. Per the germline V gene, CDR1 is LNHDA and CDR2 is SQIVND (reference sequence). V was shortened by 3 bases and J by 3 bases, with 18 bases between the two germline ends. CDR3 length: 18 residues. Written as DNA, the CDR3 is TGTGCCAGTAGTATTTATGCAGGATCGATGAGTGGGGCCAACGTCCTGACTTTC. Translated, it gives CASSIYAGSMSGANVLTF. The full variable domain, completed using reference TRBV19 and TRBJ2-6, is DGGITQSPKYLFRKEGQNVTLSCEQNLNHDAMYWYRQDPGQGLRLIYYSQIVNDFQKGDIAEGYSVSREKKESFPLTVTSAQKNPTAFYLCASSIYAGSMSGANVLTFGAGSRLTVL.

The CDR3 loop reads CASSLGVEQYF. The CDR3, as DNA: TGTGCCAGCAGCTTAGGGGTGGAGCAGTACTTC. This chain connects TRBV7-2 to TRBJ2-7; D is uncertain. This CDR3 has 11 residues. CDR1 is SGHTA and CDR2 is FQGNSA in the germline V gene. V gave up 1 base and J gave up 7 bases, with 5 bases separating them.

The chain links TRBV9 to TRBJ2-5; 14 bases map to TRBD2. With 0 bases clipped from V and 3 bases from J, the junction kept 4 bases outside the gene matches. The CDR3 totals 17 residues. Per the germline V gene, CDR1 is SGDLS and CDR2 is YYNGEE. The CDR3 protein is CASSVGLAGGIEETQYF. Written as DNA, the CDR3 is TGTGCCAGCAGCGTAGGACTAGCGGGGGGGATAGAAGAGACCCAGTACTTC.

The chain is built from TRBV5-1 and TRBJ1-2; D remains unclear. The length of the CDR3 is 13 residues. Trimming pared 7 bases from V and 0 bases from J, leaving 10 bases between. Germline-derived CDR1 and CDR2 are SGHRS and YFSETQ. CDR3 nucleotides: TGCGCCAGCGGAGACCCTCCTAACTATGGCTACACCTTC. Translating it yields CASGDPPNYGYTF.

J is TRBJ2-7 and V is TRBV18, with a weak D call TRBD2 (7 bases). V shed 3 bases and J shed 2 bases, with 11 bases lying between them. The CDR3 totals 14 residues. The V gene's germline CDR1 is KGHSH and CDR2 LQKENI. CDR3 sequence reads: CASSPGGGPYEQYF. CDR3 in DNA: TGTGCCAGCTCACCGGGAGGGGGACCCTACGAGCAGTACTTC.

Written as DNA, the CDR3 is TGTGCCAGCAGTTGGGGCCTCAACAGGGGCGATGAAGCTTTCTTT. It is translated as CASSWGLNRGDEAFF. The rearrangement joins TRBV27 to TRBJ1-1; 7 nucleotides match TRBD1. The germline CDR1 and CDR2 sequences are MNHEY and SMNVEV (reference sequence). The length of the CDR3 is 15 residues. The V gene end was trimmed by 4 bases and the J gene end by 7 bases; junction bases not matched to a gene: 12.

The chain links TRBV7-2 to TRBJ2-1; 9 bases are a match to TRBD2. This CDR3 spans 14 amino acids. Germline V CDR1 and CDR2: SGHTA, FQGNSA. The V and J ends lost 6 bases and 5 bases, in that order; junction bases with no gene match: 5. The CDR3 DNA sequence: TGTGCCAGCAGTTCTAGCGGGGCCCACAATGAGCAGTTCTTC. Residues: CASSSSGAHNEQFF.

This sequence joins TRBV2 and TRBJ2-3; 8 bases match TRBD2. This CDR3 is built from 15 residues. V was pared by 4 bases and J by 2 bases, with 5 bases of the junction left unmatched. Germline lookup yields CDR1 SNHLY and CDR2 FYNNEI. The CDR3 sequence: CASSGAGGLTDTQYF. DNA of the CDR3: TGTGCCAGCAGTGGGGCGGGGGGCCTCACAGATACGCAGTATTTT.

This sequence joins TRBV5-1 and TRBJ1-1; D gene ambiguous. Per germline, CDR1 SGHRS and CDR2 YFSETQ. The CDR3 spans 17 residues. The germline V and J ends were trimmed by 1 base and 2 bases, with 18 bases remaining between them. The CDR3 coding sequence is TGCGCCAGCAGCTTGAGCCTAAGCCAGGATCGCAACACTGAAGCTTTCTTT. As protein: CASSLSLSQDRNTEAFF.

In nucleotides, the CDR3 is TGTGCCAGCAGCTTGGGAGGGACAGTACCCAACACAGATACGCAGTATTTT. It translates to CASSLGGTVPNTDTQYF. The V call is TRBV5-4, the J call TRBJ2-3, with 7 bases that match TRBD1. Looked up from germline, CDR1 is SGHNT and CDR2 is YYREEE (reference sequence). The CDR3 spans 17 residues. V shed 0 bases, J shed 2 bases, and the junction held 9 bases outside the gene matches.

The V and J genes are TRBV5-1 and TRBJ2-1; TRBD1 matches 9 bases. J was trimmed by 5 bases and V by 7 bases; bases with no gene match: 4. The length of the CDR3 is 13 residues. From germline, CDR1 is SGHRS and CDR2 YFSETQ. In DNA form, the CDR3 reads TGCGCCAGCCGGGACAGGGTAGACAATGAGCAGTTCTTC. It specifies CASRDRVDNEQFF. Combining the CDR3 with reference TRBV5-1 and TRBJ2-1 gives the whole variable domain KAGVTQTPRYLIKTRGQQVTLSCSPISGHRSVSWYQQTPGQGLQFLFEYFSETQRNKGNFPGRFSGRQFSNSRSEMNVSTLELGDSALYLCASRDRVDNEQFFGPGTRLTVL.

CDR3 in amino acids: CASRPGNGNSPLHF. CDR3 DNA: TGTGCCAGCAGACCCGGGAATGGTAATTCACCCCTCCACTTT. The rearrangement links TRBV27 to TRBJ1-6; D ambiguous. V gave up 6 bases and J gave up 6 bases, with 12 bases separating them. The CDR3 extends over 14 amino acids. CDR1 MNHEY and CDR2 SMNVEV come from the germline V gene (reference sequence).

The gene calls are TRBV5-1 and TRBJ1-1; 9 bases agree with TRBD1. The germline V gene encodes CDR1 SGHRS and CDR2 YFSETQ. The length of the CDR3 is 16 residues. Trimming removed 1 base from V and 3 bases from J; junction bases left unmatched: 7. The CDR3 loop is CASSLRPGQGHTEAFF. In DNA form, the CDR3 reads TGCGCCAGCAGCTTGAGGCCAGGACAGGGGCACACTGAAGCTTTCTTT.